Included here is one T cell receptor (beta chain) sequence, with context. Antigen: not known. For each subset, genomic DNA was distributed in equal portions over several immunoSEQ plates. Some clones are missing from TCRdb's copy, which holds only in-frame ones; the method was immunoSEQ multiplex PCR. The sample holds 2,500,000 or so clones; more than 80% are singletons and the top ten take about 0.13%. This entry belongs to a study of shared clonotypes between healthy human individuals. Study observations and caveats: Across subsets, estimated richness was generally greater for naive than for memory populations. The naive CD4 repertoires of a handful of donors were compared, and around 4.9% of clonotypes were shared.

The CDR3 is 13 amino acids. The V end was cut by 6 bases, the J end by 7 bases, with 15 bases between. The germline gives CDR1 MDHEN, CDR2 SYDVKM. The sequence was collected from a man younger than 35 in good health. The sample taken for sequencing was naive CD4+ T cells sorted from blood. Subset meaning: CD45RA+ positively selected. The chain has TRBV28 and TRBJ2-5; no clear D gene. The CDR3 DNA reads TGTGCCAGCAGCGAGACTCTCCGTGGGACCCAGTACTTC. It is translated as CASSETLRGTQYF.